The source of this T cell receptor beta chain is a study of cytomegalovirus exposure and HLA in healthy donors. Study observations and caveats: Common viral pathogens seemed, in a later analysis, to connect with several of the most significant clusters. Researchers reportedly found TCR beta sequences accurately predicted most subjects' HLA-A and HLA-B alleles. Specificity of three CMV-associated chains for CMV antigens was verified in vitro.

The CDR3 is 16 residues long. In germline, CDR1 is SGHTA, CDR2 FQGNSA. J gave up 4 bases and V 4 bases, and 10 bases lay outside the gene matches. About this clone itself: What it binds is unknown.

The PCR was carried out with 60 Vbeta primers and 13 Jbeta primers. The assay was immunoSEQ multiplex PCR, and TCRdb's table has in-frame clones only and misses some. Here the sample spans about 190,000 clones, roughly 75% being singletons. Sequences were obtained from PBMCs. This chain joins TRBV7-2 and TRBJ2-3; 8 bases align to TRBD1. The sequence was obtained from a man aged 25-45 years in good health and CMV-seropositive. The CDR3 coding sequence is TGTGCCAGCAGCTCCCTCAGGGGGCGAGCATCAGATACGCAGTATTTT. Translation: CASSSLRGRASDTQYF.